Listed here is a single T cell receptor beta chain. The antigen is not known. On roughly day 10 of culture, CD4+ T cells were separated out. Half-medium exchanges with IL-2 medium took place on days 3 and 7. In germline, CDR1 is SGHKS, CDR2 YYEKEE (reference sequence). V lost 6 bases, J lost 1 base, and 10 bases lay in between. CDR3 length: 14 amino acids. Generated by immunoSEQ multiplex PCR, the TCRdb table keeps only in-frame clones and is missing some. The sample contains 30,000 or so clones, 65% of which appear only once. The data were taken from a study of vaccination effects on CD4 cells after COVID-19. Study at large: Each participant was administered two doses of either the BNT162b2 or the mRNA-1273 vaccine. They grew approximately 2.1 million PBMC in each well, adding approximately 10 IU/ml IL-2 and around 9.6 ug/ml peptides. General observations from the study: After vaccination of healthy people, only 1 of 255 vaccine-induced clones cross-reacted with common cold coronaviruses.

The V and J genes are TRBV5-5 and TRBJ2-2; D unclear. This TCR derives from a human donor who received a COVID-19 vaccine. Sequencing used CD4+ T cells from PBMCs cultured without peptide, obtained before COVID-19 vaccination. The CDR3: CASNKDGNTGELFF. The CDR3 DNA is TGTGCCAGCAACAAGGACGGGAACACCGGGGAGCTGTTTTTT.